This TCR beta chain originates from a study of cytomegalovirus exposure and HLA in healthy donors. The study's findings and limits: Later analysis identified several of the most significant clusters that appeared linked to common viral pathogens. In a later analysis, HLA-associated TCR beta chains were more clonally expanded than equally common others.

Points on this clone: The target antigen is unknown.

V was pared by 0 bases and J by 10 bases, with 17 bases between. In germline, CDR1 is SGDLS, CDR2 YYNGEE. The CDR3 covers 16 residues. The PCR used 60 Vbeta and 13 Jbeta primers. TCRdb's copy holds only in-frame clones and misses some; the assay was immunoSEQ multiplex PCR. Here the sample spans 100,000 to 150,000 clones, about 74% being singletons. The TCR comes from a woman in her forties or fifties in good health and CMV-seropositive. The sample comprised PBMCs. V usage is TRBV9 and J usage is TRBJ1-6; D not certain. In DNA form, the CDR3 reads TGTGCCAGCAGCGTAGGAGGAGGGCGCGATCGCTCACCCCTCCACTTT. It is translated as CASSVGGGRDRSPLHF.